Presented here are 17 T cell receptor beta chains from one specimen sequenced in a study of technical replicates of blood from a few donors. Data came from immunoSEQ multiplex PCR; TCRdb stores just in-frame clones and leaves some out. The data contain over 65,000 clones, around 94% of them seen just once; the ten biggest clones take up approximately 0.26%. Specimen: T cells isolated from PBMCs. These receptors were obtained from a human donor in good health.

This clone has a single count. The chain combines TRBV6-4 with TRBJ2-1, with 14 bases identical to TRBD2. CDR1 and CDR2 (germline): MRHNA, SNTAGT. V gave up 10 bases and J gave up 7 bases; unmatched junction bases: 3. CDR3 size: 13 residues. The CDR3: CATGLAGGNEQFF. CDR3 bases: TGTGCCACCGGACTAGCGGGAGGTAATGAGCAGTTCTTC.

This clone was observed a handful of times. The gene calls are TRBV19 and TRBJ1-1, with 7 bases lining up with TRBD1. Germline CDR1 reads LNHDA; CDR2 reads SQIVND (reference sequence). CDR3 size: 14 residues. J lost 1 base, V lost 4 bases, and 3 bases had no gene match. Here the CDR3 reads CASSRGDRNTEAFF. For the CDR3, the DNA is TGTGCCAGTAGTAGAGGGGACAGGAACACTGAAGCTTTCTTT.

The chain employs TRBV28 and TRBJ1-5; unclear D gene. The length of the CDR3 is 14 residues. With 8 bases removed from V and 3 bases from J, the gap between germline ends came to 14 bases. Germline CDR1 reads MDHEN; CDR2 reads SYDVKM. CDR3: CASSLVGNNQPQHF. DNA for the CDR3: TGTGCCAGCTCCCTTGTCGGGAACAATCAGCCCCAGCATTTT.

The gene calls are TRBV6-5 and TRBJ1-4; D uncertain. This CDR3 has 13 residues. Looked up from germline, CDR1 is MNHEY and CDR2 is SVGAGI. Between the trimmed V and J ends, which lost 6 bases and 7 bases, there was a span of 12 bases. CDR3 protein: CASRAGGPEKLFF. The CDR3 DNA is TGTGCCAGCAGAGCGGGAGGGCCTGAAAAACTGTTTTTT.

V usage is TRBV5-4 and J usage is TRBJ1-3, with D unresolved. V was trimmed by 0 bases and J by 4 bases, leaving 11 bases between them. Germline CDR1 reads SGHNT; CDR2 reads YYREEE (reference sequence). The CDR3 spans 15 residues. CDR3 protein: CASSLDTSSGNTIYF. CDR3 bases: TGTGCCAGCAGCTTGGACACCTCCTCGGGAAACACCATATATTTT.

V is TRBV25-1 and J is TRBJ1-5; maybe TRBD1 (5 bases). The CDR3 is 16 amino acids. Trimming took 1 base from V and 4 from J, leaving 14 bases between them. Germline V lookup: CDR1 MGHDK, CDR2 SYGVNS. The CDR3 DNA reads TGTGCCAGCAGTGAATCGCGCAGGGATAGGAATCAGCCCCAGCATTTT. It is translated as CASSESRRDRNQPQHF.

The rearrangement links TRBV30 to TRBJ1-4; D possibly corresponds to TRBD1 (5 bases). The CDR3 loop spans 17 amino acids. The germline V gene has CDR1 GTSNPN and CDR2 SVGIG (reference sequence). Trimming took 4 bases from V and 1 from J, leaving 19 bases between them. The chain's CDR3 is CAWKGPGVIGTNEKLFF. CDR3 DNA sequence: TGTGCCTGGAAGGGGCCAGGAGTTATTGGAACTAATGAAAAACTGTTTTTT.

This sequence joins TRBV6-5 and TRBJ2-2; 10 nucleotides agree with TRBD1. The length of the CDR3 is 16 residues. Germline values: CDR1 MNHEY, CDR2 SVGAGI. V lost 4 bases and J lost 5; bases outside the gene matches: 7. The CDR3 DNA sequence: TGTGCCAGCAGTTCCGACAGGGGGCGAGGGACCGGGGAGCTGTTTTTT. This codes for CASSSDRGRGTGELFF.

The chain couples TRBV9 to TRBJ2-5, with 7 positions matching TRBD1. The germline V gene has CDR1 SGDLS and CDR2 YYNGEE. J gave up 1 base and V 3 bases, and 12 bases lay outside the gene matches. The CDR3 is 17 amino acids. CDR3 DNA: TGTGCCAGCAGCGCCGAGGGAAGACAGGGCCCCCAAGAGACCCAGTACTTC. Its translation: CASSAEGRQGPQETQYF. Combining the CDR3 with reference TRBV9 and TRBJ2-5 gives the whole variable domain DSGVTQTPKHLITATGQRVTLRCSPRSGDLSVYWYQQSLDQGLQFLIQYYNGEERAKGNILERFSAQQFPDLHSELNLSSLELGDSALYFCASSAEGRQGPQETQYFGPGTRLLVL.

This clone showed up just a few times. V gene TRBV7-2 combines with J gene TRBJ2-1; 8 bases map to TRBD1. The ends lost 3 bases at V and 15 bases at J; junction bases unmatched: 10. Germline CDR1 is SGHTA and CDR2 is FQGNSA. The CDR3 runs to 13 residues. CDR3: CASSFRQGPWGFF. In nucleotides, the CDR3 is TGTGCCAGCAGCTTTCGACAGGGGCCCTGGGGGTTCTTC.

On this clone itself: No conserved phenylalanine or tryptophan ends this CDR3, so it is likely a read error. No DNA is shown, since the ends of the CDR3 on it are uncertain; the CDR3 is the one TCRdb lists. The genes are TRBV23-1 and TRBJ2-7; the tabulated D call, TRBD1, remains unverified against the DNA. TRBV23-1 is sorted into the ORF group, with uncertain function. The CDR3 has 16 amino acids, counting both end residues. CDR3 in amino acids: CASSQWTTGTTSSTSG.

The chain employs TRBV6-6 and TRBJ1-4, with a tentative D call TRBD1 (6 bases). The CDR3 covers 14 residues. Looked up from germline, CDR1 is MNHNY and CDR2 is SVGAGI (reference sequence). V was pared by 5 bases and J by 7 bases, with 14 bases between. This chain's CDR3 is CASSNRALGEKLFF. CDR3 coding DNA: TGTGCCAGCAGTAACAGGGCCCTCGGTGAAAAACTGTTTTTT.

The chain has TRBV19 and TRBJ2-4; 13 bases agree with TRBD2. Germline assignment: CDR1 LNHDA and CDR2 SQIVND (reference sequence). V lost 10 bases and J lost 10; bases outside the gene matches: 10. This CDR3 contains 14 residues. CDR3: CATRLAGGPGIQYF. CDR3 in DNA: TGTGCCACCAGACTAGCGGGGGGCCCGGGGATTCAGTACTTC. Together with reference TRBV19 and TRBJ2-4, the CDR3 gives the full variable domain: DGGITQSPKYLFRKEGQNVTLSCEQNLNHDAMYWYRQDPGQGLRLIYYSQIVNDFQKGDIAEGYSVSREKKESFPLTVTSAQKNPTAFYLCATRLAGGPGIQYFGAGTRLSVL.

This chain links TRBV5-1 with TRBJ1-6; 7 nucleotides agree with TRBD1. Trimming cost V 8 bases and J 4 bases; bases outside gene matches: 9. There are 15 residues in the CDR3. CDR1 and CDR2 from the germline V gene are SGHRS and YFSETQ. CDR3 bases: TGCGCCAGTTTATCGACAGGGAGGTATAATTCACCCCTCCACTTT. It specifies CASLSTGRYNSPLHF.

The V call is TRBV27, the J call TRBJ2-1, with D possibly TRBD1 on 6 matching bases. The V end was cut by 5 bases, the J end by 3 bases, with 17 bases between. Per germline, CDR1 MNHEY and CDR2 SMNVEV (reference sequence). This CDR3 has 16 residues. In DNA, the CDR3 is TGTGCCAGCAGTATCCCAGGGGCTGGGGGCTACAATGAGCAGTTCTTC. This sequence encodes CASSIPGAGGYNEQFF.

This sequence joins TRBV7-9 and TRBJ2-4; D perhaps matches TRBD2 (6 bases). The length of the CDR3 is 19 residues. Looked up from germline, CDR1 is SEHNR and CDR2 is FQNEAQ (reference sequence). Trimming stripped 1 base from V and 0 bases from J, with 19 bases between. CDR3 loop: CASSLVGGEAQLAKNIQYF. The CDR3 DNA sequence: TGTGCCAGCAGCTTAGTTGGAGGGGAGGCGCAATTAGCCAAAAACATTCAGTACTTC.

The chain joins TRBV30 to TRBJ2-7; D perhaps matches TRBD2 (5 bases). The germline V gene encodes CDR1 GTSNPN and CDR2 SVGIG (reference sequence). The CDR3 spans 12 residues. Trimming removed 1 base at V and 1 base at J, with 5 bases between. The CDR3 DNA sequence: TGTGCCTGGAGTGGGACTTCCTACGAGCAGTACTTC. Amino acids: CAWSGTSYEQYF. Variable domain in full (rest from reference TRBV30 and TRBJ2-7): SQTIHQWPATLVQPVGSPLSLECTVEGTSNPNLYWYRQAAGRGLQLLFYSVGIGQISSEVPQNLSASRPQDRQFILSSKKLLLSDSGFYLCAWSGTSYEQYFGPGTRLTVT.